One sample yielded the 22 T cell receptor beta chains listed below, sequenced in a study of graft-versus-host responses after intestinal transplantation (dated by TCRdb to the early 2020s). Library construction relied on the immunoSEQ multiplex PCR assay. The table comes from immuneACCESS by way of TCRdb, which keeps in-frame sequences with V and J called. Part of the clones is missing from these tables; in studies checked, under half for an unresolved V gene and the rest for unknown reasons. The sample includes 20,000 to 25,000 clones, with about 48% observed a single time. Jointly, the top ten make up over 1.1% of the sample. Explained via the paper, the time point label denotes: cells obtained before transplantation from donor or recipient. Mixed lymphocyte reactions plated 200,000 CFSE-labeled pre-transplant responders with 200,000 irradiated violet-dye-labeled stimulators and were cultured for five to seven days.

The specimen was alloreactive CD8+ T cells from a mixed lymphocyte reaction culture, collected before transplantation. The intended sense of this specimen's cell subset or site label: CFSE-low proliferating T cells sorted from roughly six-day pre-transplant mixed lymphocyte reaction (GvH or HvG direction). The receptors originated from a human patient who was an organ donor for intestinal transplantation.

The chain is built from TRBV9 and TRBJ2-7; D unresolved. Germline CDR1 SGDLS, CDR2 YYNGEE. The CDR3 covers 15 residues. Deletions cut 3 bases from V and 1 base from J, with 14 bases between. The chain's CDR3 is CASSEGSSPSYEQYF. In nucleotides, the CDR3 is TGTGCCAGCAGCGAGGGCAGTAGCCCATCCTACGAGCAGTACTTC.

The genes are TRBV28 and TRBJ2-3; TRBD2 is a possible D gene (5 bases). The V end was cut by 0 bases, the J end by 13 bases, with 20 bases between. In germline, CDR1 is MDHEN, CDR2 SYDVKM. The CDR3 consists of 15 residues. The CDR3 spells CASSLWVDGGPGKYF. The CDR3 coding sequence is TGTGCCAGCAGTTTATGGGTCGATGGCGGGCCGGGGAAGTATTTT.

The CDR3 DNA sequence: TGTGCCAGCAGCCAAGATGCGGGGTTACCCTACGAGCAGTACTTC. This translates into CASSQDAGLPYEQYF. The chain combines TRBV4-2 with TRBJ2-7, with D tentatively TRBD2 (6 bases). This CDR3 spans 15 amino acids. V was cut by 0 bases and J by 2 bases, with 11 bases left in between. Germline loops: CDR1 LGHNA, CDR2 YNFKEQ.

The chain is built from TRBV19 and TRBJ2-1; weak D call: TRBD2 (6 bases). With 5 bases removed from V and 2 bases from J, the gap between germline ends came to 13 bases. From germline, CDR1 is LNHDA and CDR2 SQIVND (reference sequence). This CDR3 has 15 amino acids. CDR3 coding DNA: TGTGCCAGTAGTTATTTAGCGGTGCCCTACAATGAGCAGTTCTTC. Protein: CASSYLAVPYNEQFF.

This clone showed up just a few times. One end of the junction does not line up with germline, which may come from a read error. This chain connects TRBV4-2 to TRBJ1-5; D gene unclear. CDR3 length: 12 residues. The germline CDR1 and CDR2 sequences are LGHNA and YNFKEQ. The CDR3 sequence is CASSDLNQPQHF. The DNA for the CDR3 is TGTGCCAGCAGCGATTTGAATCAGCCACAGCATTTT.

This clone was observed a handful of times. The chain uses TRBV16 and TRBJ2-3; 16 positions agree with TRBD2. Trimming took 5 bases from V and 6 from J; bases not matched to a gene: 11. Germline values: CDR1 KGHSY, CDR2 FQNENV. The length of the CDR3 is 18 residues. The CDR3 DNA reads TGTGCCAGCAGCGTATCCGGGACTAGCGGGAGGGCCACCGATACGCAGTATTTT. It encodes CASSVSGTSGRATDTQYF.

The rearrangement joins TRBV4-1 to TRBJ2-3; D possibly matches TRBD1 or TRBD2 (5 bases each). The CDR3 contains 15 residues. Trimming took off 1 base at V and 4 bases at J, with 12 bases between the two ends. Per the germline V gene, CDR1 is MGHRA and CDR2 is YSYEKL. The DNA of the CDR3 is TGCGCCAGCAGCCAAGGATGGGGGTCTGCAGATACGCAGTATTTT. This gives the protein CASSQGWGSADTQYF.

The chain has TRBV6-1 and TRBJ1-1; D not resolved. The CDR3 is 12 amino acids. The germline V and J ends were trimmed by 6 bases and 5 bases, with 10 bases remaining between them. Germline CDR1 reads MNHNS; CDR2 reads SASEGT. DNA for the CDR3: TGTGCCAGCAGCATCTTCAGGACTGAAGCTTTCTTT. Translation: CASSIFRTEAFF.

V is TRBV28 and J is TRBJ2-1, with TRBD1 matching over 9 bases. Trimming took 3 bases from V and 9 from J; bases not matched to a gene: 12. The length of the CDR3 is 16 residues. Germline values: CDR1 MDHEN, CDR2 SYDVKM. CDR3 region: CASSFVDCGQGCEQFF. The CDR3 DNA reads TGTGCCAGCAGTTTTGTGGACTGTGGACAGGGGTGTGAGCAGTTCTTC.

The J gene is TRBJ2-7, the V gene TRBV9; TRBD1 or TRBD2 may be the D gene (5 bases each). Trimming shortened V by 0 bases and J by 3 bases, and 13 bases separated the two germline ends. Per the germline V gene, CDR1 is SGDLS and CDR2 is YYNGEE. CDR3 length equals 15 residues. CDR3: CASSVVGGTGYEQYF. CDR3 nucleotides: TGTGCCAGCAGCGTAGTTGGGGGAACTGGCTACGAGCAGTACTTC.

The CDR3 loop reads CASSQRAGGTGELFF. DNA of the CDR3: TGCGCCAGCAGCCAAAGAGCGGGAGGGACCGGGGAGCTGTTTTTT. V gene TRBV4-3 combines with J gene TRBJ2-2; TRBD2 matches 10 bases. The V gene's germline CDR1 is LGHNA and CDR2 YSLEER. The CDR3 totals 15 residues. J was trimmed by 5 bases and V by 2 bases; bases with no gene match: 2.

This clone has only a few counts. The CDR3 loop reads CASSYDILGPGEQYF. The CDR3 DNA reads as TGTGCCAGCAGTTACGATATCTTAGGTCCCGGCGAGCAGTACTTC. The chain recombines TRBV6-5 with TRBJ2-5, with no clear D. The assigned J gene may be wrong: the sequence end matches TRBJ2-7 better. Per germline, CDR1 MNHEY and CDR2 SVGAGI. This CDR3 is 15 amino acids long.

The CDR3: CASSEEFEGIIRETQYF. The CDR3 nucleotides read TGTGCCAGCAGTGAAGAGTTCGAGGGTATTATTCGAGAGACCCAGTACTTC. V gene TRBV2 combines with J gene TRBJ2-5; D is perhaps TRBD2 (5 bases). Trimming cost V 1 base and J 4 bases, with 19 bases left between them. Per the germline V gene, CDR1 is SNHLY and CDR2 is FYNNEI. This CDR3 comprises 17 residues.

This chain joins TRBV7-9 and TRBJ2-7; D ambiguous. The CDR3 is 13 amino acids. The V and J ends lost 3 bases and 1 base respectively, with 7 bases between them. From germline, CDR1 is SEHNR and CDR2 FQNEAQ (reference sequence). For the CDR3, the DNA is TGTGCCAGCAGCTTCGCCGTATCCTACGAGCAGTACTTC. It translates to CASSFAVSYEQYF. The full variable domain, rest sourced from reference TRBV7-9 and TRBJ2-7, is DTGVSQNPRHKITKRGQNVTFRCDPISEHNRLYWYRQTLGQGPEFLTYFQNEAQLEKSRLLSDRFSAERPKGSFSTLEIQRTEQGDSAMYLCASSFAVSYEQYFGPGTRLTVT.

A few counts support this clone. This chain uses TRBV9 with TRBJ2-7; 10 bases map to TRBD1. The germline gives CDR1 SGDLS, CDR2 YYNGEE. The J segment lost 5 bases and the V segment lost 1 base, leaving 3 bases of the junction unmatched. This CDR3 has 14 residues. The CDR3 protein is CASSVWDRGDEQYF. The CDR3 DNA reads as TGTGCCAGCAGCGTATGGGACAGGGGTGACGAGCAGTACTTC.

This clone came up a few times. The V gene is TRBV5-1, the J gene TRBJ2-3, with TRBD2 matching 11 bases. This CDR3 is built from 15 residues. J was trimmed by 3 bases and V by 4 bases; bases with no gene match: 4. Germline V gene sequence: CDR1 SGHRS, CDR2 YFSETQ. In DNA form, the CDR3 reads TGCGCCAGCAGCCCTGTAGCGGGAGGGACAGATACGCAGTATTTT. Protein product: CASSPVAGGTDTQYF. Supplemented by reference TRBV5-1 and TRBJ2-3, the full variable domain reads KAGVTQTPRYLIKTRGQQVTLSCSPISGHRSVSWYQQTPGQGLQFLFEYFSETQRNKGNFPGRFSGRQFSNSRSEMNVSTLELGDSALYLCASSPVAGGTDTQYFGPGTRLTVL.

This clone was picked up a small number of times. The V and J genes are TRBV6-5 and TRBJ2-5; 9 bases align to TRBD2. The CDR3 length is 13 residues. The germline V gene encodes CDR1 MNHEY and CDR2 SVGAGI. CDR3 coding DNA: TGTGGGCAACTAGCGGGCGTCTCGGAGACCCAGTACTTC. Translation gives CGQLAGVSETQYF.

The rearrangement uses TRBV28 and TRBJ2-3; 7 bases are shared with TRBD2. J gave up 0 bases and V 4 bases, and 4 bases lay outside the gene matches. CDR3 length: 15 residues. Germline lookup yields CDR1 MDHEN and CDR2 SYDVKM. The CDR3 region is CASSSSGASTDTQYF. The DNA of the CDR3 is TGTGCCAGCAGTTCGAGCGGGGCTAGCACAGATACGCAGTATTTT.

In this sample, this clone turned up a few times. The V gene is TRBV13, the J gene TRBJ2-3; D remains ambiguous. V shed 4 bases and J shed 4 bases, with 3 bases lying between them. This CDR3 is 11 amino acids long. CDR1 is PRHDT, CDR2 FYEKMQ, per germline (reference sequence). For the CDR3, the DNA is TGTGCCAGCAGCTCGTCAGATACGCAGTATTTT. Amino acids: CASSSSDTQYF.

The gene calls are TRBV6-4 and TRBJ2-7; 8 nucleotides line up with TRBD2. The CDR3 length is 14 residues. Germline values: CDR1 MRHNA, CDR2 SNTAGT. Trimming took 5 bases from V and 2 from J; bases not matched to a gene: 5. The CDR3 here is CASSFTSGTYEQYF. CDR3 bases: TGTGCCAGCAGTTTTACTAGCGGAACCTACGAGCAGTACTTC.

The gene calls are TRBV27 and TRBJ2-7; D is unresolved. This CDR3 is built from 13 residues. V was cut by 1 base and J by 0 bases, with 4 bases left in between. Germline CDR1 is MNHEY and CDR2 is SMNVEV (reference sequence). The CDR3 sequence is CASSLYFSYEQYF. The CDR3 DNA sequence: TGTGCCAGCAGTTTATACTTCTCCTACGAGCAGTACTTC.

The gene calls are TRBV6-5 and TRBJ2-1; no definite D call. V lost 7 bases and J lost 5, with 18 bases in between. There are 15 residues in the CDR3. CDR1 and CDR2 from the germline V gene are MNHEY and SVGAGI. Written as DNA, the CDR3 is TGTGCCAGCATACAGCCTCGGATGAATAACAATGAGCAGTTCTTC. Translated, it gives CASIQPRMNNNEQFF.